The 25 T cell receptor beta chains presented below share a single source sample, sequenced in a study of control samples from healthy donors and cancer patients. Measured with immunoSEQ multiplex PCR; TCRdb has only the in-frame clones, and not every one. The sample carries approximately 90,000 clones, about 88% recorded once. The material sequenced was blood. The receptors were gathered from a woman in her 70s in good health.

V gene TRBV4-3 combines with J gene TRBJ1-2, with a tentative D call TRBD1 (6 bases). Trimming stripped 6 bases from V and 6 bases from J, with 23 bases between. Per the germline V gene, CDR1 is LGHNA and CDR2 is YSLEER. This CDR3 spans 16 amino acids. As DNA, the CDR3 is TGCGCCAGCAGTAAGGCCGGGCCAGGGGACACAGATGGCTACACCTTC. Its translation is CASSKAGPGDTDGYTF.

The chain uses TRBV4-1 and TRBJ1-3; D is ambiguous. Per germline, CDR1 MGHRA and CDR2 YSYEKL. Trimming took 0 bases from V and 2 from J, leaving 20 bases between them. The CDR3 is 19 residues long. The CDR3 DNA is TGCGCCAGCAGCCAAGACCCGGGCACACAATTACTGGCTGGAAACACCATATATTTT. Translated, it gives CASSQDPGTQLLAGNTIYF.

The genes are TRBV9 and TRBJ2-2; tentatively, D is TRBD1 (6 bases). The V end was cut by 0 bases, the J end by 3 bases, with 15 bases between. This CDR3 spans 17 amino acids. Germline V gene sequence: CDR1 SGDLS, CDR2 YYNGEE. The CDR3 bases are TGTGCCAGCAGCGTAGGAGGCCAGGGGTCAGACACCGGGGAGCTGTTTTTT. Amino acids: CASSVGGQGSDTGELFF.

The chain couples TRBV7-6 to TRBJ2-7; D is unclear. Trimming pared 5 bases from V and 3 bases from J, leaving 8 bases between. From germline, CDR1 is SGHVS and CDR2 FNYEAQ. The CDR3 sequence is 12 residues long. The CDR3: CASSDDIYEQYF. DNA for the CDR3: TGTGCCAGCAGCGATGACATCTACGAGCAGTACTTC. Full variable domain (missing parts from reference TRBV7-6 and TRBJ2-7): GAGVSQSPRYKVTKRGQDVALRCDPISGHVSLYWYRQALGQGPEFLTYFNYEAQQDKSGLPNDRFSAERPEGSISTLTIQRTEQRDSAMYRCASSDDIYEQYFGPGTRLTVT.

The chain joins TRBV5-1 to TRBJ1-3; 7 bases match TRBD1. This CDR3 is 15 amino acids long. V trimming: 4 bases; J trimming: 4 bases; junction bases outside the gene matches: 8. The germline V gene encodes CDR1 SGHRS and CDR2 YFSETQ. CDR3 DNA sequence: TGCGCCAGCAGCCCTCGACAGGGAGACGGAAACACCATATATTTT. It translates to CASSPRQGDGNTIYF.

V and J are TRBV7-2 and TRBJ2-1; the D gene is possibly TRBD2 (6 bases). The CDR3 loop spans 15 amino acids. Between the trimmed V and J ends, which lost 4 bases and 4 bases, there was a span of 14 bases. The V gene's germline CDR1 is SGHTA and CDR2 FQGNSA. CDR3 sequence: CASSSTGTGYNEQFF. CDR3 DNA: TGTGCCAGCAGCTCCACCGGGACTGGGTACAATGAGCAGTTCTTC.

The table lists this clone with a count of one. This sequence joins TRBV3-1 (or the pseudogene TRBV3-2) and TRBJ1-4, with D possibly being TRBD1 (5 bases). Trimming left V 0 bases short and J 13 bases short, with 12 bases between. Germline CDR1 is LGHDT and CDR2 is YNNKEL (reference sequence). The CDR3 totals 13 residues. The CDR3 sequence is CASSQDRAGGLFF. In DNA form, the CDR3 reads TGTGCCAGCAGCCAAGACAGGGCCGGGGGACTGTTTTTT.

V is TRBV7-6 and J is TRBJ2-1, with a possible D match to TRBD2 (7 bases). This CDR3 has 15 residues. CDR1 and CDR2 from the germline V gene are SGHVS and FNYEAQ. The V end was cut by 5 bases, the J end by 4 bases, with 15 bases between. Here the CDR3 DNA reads TGTGCCAGCAGCCGAGGGGGGGGGCAGTACAATGAGCAGTTCTTC. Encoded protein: CASSRGGGQYNEQFF.

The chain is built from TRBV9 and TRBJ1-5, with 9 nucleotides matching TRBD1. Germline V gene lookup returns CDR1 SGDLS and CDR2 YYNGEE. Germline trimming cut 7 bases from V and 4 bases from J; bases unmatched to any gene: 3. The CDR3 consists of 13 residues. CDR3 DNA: TGTGCCAGCGGGGACAGGGAGAATCAGCCCCAGCATTTT. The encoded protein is CASGDRENQPQHF.

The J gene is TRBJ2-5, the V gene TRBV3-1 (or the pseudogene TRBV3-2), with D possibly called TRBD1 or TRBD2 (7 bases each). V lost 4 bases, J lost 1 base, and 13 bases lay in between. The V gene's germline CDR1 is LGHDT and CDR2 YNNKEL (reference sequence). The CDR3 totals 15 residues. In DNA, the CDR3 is TGTGCCAGCAGCCCAGGGGGGGCCTTCCAAGAGACCCAGTACTTC. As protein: CASSPGGAFQETQYF.

CDR3 DNA: TGCGCCAGCAGTCCCCGAACCCGGGGTAGGGATTTTTTGAGCACAAGTACGCAGTATTTT. Protein sequence: CASSPRTRGRDFLSTSTQYF. The chain carries TRBV23-1 and TRBJ2-3; maybe TRBD2 (5 bases). TRBV23-1 belongs to the ORF category, with a function that is uncertain. The CDR3 covers 20 residues. V lost 4 bases to trimming and J lost 8 bases, with 34 bases between them.

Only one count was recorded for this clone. For the CDR3, the DNA is TGCGCCAGCAGCCAAGAATTGAGGCAGGGTAATGGCTACACCTTC. The encoded protein is CASSQELRQGNGYTF. The rearrangement uses TRBV4-3 and TRBJ1-2, with D possibly matching TRBD1 (5 bases). Germline V CDR1 and CDR2: LGHNA, YSLEER. The V end was cut by 0 bases, the J end by 6 bases, with 14 bases between. The CDR3 is 15 amino acids.

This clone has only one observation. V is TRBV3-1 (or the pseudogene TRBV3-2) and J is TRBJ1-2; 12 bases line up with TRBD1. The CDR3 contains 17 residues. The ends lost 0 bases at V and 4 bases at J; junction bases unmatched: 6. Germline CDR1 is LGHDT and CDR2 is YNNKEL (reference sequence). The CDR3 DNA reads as TGTGCCAGCAGCCAAGAGGGGACAGGGGGCTCTTTCTATGGCTACACCTTC. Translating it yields CASSQEGTGGSFYGYTF.

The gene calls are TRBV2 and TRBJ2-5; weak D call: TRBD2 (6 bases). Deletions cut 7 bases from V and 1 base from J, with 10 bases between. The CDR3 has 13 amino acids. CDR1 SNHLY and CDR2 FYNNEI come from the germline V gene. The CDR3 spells CASNRERQETQYF. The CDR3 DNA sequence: TGTGCCAGCAATCGGGAGCGCCAAGAGACCCAGTACTTC.

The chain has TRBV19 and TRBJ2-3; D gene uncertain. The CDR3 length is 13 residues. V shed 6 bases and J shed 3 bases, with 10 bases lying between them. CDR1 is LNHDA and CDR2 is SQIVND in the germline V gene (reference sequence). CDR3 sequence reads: CASRGLGTDTQYF. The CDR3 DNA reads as TGTGCCAGTAGGGGCCTTGGAACAGATACGCAGTATTTT. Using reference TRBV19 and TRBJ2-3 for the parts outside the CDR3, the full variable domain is DGGITQSPKYLFRKEGQNVTLSCEQNLNHDAMYWYRQDPGQGLRLIYYSQIVNDFQKGDIAEGYSVSREKKESFPLTVTSAQKNPTAFYLCASRGLGTDTQYFGPGTRLTVL.

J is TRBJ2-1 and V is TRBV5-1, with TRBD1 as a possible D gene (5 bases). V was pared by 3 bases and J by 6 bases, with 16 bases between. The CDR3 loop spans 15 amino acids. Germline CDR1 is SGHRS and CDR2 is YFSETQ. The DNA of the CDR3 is TGCGCCAGCAGCTCCGGACAAACCTTTAGCAATGAGCAGTTCTTC. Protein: CASSSGQTFSNEQFF.

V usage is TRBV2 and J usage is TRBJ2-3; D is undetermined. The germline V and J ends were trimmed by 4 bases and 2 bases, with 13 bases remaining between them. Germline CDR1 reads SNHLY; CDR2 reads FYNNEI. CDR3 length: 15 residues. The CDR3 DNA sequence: TGTGCCAGCAGTGGTGGGAACTCAGTCACAGATACGCAGTATTTT. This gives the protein CASSGGNSVTDTQYF.

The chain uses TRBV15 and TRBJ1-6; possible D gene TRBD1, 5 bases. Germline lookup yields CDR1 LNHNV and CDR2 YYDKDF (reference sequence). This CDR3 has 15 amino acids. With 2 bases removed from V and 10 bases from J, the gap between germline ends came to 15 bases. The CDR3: CATSRRGGDVSPLHF. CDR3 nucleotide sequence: TGTGCCACCAGCAGACGGGGGGGGGACGTCTCACCCCTCCACTTT.

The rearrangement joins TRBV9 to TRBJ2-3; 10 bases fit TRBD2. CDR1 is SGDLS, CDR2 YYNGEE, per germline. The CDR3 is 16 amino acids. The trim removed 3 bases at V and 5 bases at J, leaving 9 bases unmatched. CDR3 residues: CASSAGLAEGLDTQYF. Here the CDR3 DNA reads TGTGCCAGCAGCGCCGGACTAGCGGAGGGGCTAGATACGCAGTATTTT.

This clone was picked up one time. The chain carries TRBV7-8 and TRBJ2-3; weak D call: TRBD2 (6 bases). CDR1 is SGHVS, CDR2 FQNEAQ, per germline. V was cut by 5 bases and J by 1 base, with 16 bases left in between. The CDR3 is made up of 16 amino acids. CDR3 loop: CASSPAGPRRTDTQYF. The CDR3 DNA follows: TGTGCCAGCAGCCCGGCGGGGCCTCGGCGCACAGATACGCAGTATTTT.

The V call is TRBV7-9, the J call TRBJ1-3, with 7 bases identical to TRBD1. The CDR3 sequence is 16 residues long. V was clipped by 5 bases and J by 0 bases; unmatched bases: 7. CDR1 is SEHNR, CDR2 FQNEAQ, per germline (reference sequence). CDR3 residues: CASSRGGTASGNTIYF. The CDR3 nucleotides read TGTGCCAGCAGCCGAGGGGGGACAGCCTCTGGAAACACCATATATTTT.

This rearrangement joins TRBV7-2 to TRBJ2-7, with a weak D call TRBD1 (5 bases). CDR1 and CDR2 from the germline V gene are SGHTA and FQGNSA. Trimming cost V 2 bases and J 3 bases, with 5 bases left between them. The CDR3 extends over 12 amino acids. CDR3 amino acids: CASSLQGYEQYF. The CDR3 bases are TGTGCCAGCAGCTTACAGGGCTACGAGCAGTACTTC.

CDR3 residues: CASSRSGGEGEQYF. CDR3 sequence (DNA): TGTGCCAGCTCACGCTCAGGTGGGGAAGGCGAGCAGTACTTC. V usage is TRBV18 and J usage is TRBJ2-7; D is unclear. V lost 4 bases and J 6 bases, leaving 16 bases between the germline ends. Looked up from germline, CDR1 is KGHSH and CDR2 is LQKENI. CDR3 length equals 14 residues.

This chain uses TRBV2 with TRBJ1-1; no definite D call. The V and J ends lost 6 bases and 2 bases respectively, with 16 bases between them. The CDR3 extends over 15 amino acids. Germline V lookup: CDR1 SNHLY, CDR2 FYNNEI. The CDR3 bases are TGTGCCAGCAGGTTAACATCCCCAGCTAACACTGAAGCTTTCTTT. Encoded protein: CASRLTSPANTEAFF.

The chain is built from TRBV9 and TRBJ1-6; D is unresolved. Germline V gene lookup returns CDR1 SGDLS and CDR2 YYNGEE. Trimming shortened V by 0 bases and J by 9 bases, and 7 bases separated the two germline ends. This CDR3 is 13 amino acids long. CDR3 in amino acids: CASSVEVGSPLHF. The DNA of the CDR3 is TGTGCCAGCAGCGTAGAGGTGGGTTCACCCCTCCACTTT.